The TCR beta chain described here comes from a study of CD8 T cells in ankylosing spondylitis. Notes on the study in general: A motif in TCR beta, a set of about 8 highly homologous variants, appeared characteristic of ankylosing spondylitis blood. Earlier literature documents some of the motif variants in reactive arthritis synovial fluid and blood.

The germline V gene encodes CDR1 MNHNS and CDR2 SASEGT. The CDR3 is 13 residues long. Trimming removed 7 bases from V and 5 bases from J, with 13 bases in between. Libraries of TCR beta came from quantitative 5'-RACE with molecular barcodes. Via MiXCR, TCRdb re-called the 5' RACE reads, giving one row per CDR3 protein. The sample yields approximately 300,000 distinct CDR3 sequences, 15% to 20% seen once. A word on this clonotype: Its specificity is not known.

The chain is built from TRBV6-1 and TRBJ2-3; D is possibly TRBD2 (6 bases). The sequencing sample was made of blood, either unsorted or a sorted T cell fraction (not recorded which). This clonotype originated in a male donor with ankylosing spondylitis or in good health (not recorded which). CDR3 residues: CASNPSGGDTQYF. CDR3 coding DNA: TGTGCCAGCAATCCATCCGGGGGAGATACGCAGTATTTT.